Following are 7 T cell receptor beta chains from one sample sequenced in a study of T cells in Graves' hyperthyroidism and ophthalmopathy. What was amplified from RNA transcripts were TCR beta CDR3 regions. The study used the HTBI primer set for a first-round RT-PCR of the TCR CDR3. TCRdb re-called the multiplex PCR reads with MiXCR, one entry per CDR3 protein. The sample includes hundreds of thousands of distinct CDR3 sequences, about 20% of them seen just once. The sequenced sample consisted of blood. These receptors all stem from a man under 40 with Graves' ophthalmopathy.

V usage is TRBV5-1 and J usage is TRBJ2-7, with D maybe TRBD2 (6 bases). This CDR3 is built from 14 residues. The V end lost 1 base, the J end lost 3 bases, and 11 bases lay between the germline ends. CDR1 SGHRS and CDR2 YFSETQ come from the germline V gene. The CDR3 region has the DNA TGCGCCAGCAGCTTGTCGGACGGGGGCTACGAGCAGTACTTC. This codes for CASSLSDGGYEQYF.

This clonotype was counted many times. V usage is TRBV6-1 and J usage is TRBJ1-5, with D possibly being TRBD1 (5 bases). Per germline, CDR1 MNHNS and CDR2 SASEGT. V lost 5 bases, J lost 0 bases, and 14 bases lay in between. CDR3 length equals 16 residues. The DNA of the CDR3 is TGTGCCAGCAGTTCCCCCGGACACGATAGCAATCAGCCCCAGCATTTT. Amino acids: CASSSPGHDSNQPQHF.

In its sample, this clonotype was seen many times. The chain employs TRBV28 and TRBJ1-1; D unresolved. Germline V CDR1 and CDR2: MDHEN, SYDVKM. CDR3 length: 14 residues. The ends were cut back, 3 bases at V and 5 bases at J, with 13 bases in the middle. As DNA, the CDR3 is TGTGCCAGCAGTTTCCTTCAGGTTCCAACTGAAGCTTTCTTT. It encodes CASSFLQVPTEAFF.

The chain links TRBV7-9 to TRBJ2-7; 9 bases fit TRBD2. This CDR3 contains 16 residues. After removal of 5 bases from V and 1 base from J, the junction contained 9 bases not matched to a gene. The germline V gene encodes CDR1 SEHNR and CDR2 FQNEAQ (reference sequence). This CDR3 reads CASSKTRLAESYEQYF. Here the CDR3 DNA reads TGTGCCAGCAGCAAAACTAGACTAGCGGAGTCCTACGAGCAGTACTTC. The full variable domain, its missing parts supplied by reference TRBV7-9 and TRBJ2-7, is DTGVSQNPRHKITKRGQNVTFRCDPISEHNRLYWYRQTLGQGPEFLTYFQNEAQLEKSRLLSDRFSAERPKGSFSTLEIQRTEQGDSAMYLCASSKTRLAESYEQYFGPGTRLTVT.

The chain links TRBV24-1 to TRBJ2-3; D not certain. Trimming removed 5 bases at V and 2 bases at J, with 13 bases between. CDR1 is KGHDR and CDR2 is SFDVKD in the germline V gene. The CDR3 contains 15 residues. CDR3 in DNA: TGTGCCACCAGTGGTGAAGGACCTAACACAGATACGCAGTATTTT. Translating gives CATSGEGPNTDTQYF.

CDR3 sequence reads: CATAPQGTKDRYEQYF. The CDR3 region has the DNA TGTGCCACCGCGCCTCAAGGGACAAAAGACCGATACGAGCAGTACTTC. The chain employs TRBV6-2 or TRBV6-3 and TRBJ2-7, with TRBD1 as a possible D gene (6 bases). CDR3 length: 16 amino acids. Germline CDR1 and CDR2: MNHEY and SVGEGT. The V gene lost 10 bases and the J gene lost 4 bases, with 26 bases spanning the gap.

CDR3 DNA sequence: TGCAGCGTTGATATGTTCCGGGGAGAGACCCAGTACTTC. Translated: CSVDMFRGETQYF. This chain uses TRBV29-1 with TRBJ2-5; D possibly corresponds to TRBD2 (5 bases). The CDR3 sequence is 13 residues long. Deletions cut 3 bases from V and 4 bases from J, with 12 bases between. Germline CDR1 and CDR2: SQVTM and ANQGSEA. The full variable domain, its missing parts supplied by reference TRBV29-1 and TRBJ2-5, is SAVISQKPSRDICQRGTSLTIQCQVDSQVTMMFWYRQQPGQSLTLIATANQGSEATYESGFVIDKFPISRPNLTFSTLTVSNMSPEDSSIYLCSVDMFRGETQYFGPGTRLLVL.